Following are 22 T cell receptor beta chains from one sample sequenced in a study of cytotoxic CD8 clonotypes in ibrutinib-treated CLL. The protocol was immunoSEQ multiplex PCR, while the TCRdb copy is restricted to in-frame clones and leaves out a portion. Seen here are some 150,000 clones, 70% to 85% observed once, and the top ten hold 25% to 30%. Sequenced material: PBMCs, taken after 12 months of ibrutinib treatment. These receptors were obtained from a human donor with chronic lymphocytic leukemia.

The V gene is TRBV4-2, the J gene TRBJ2-7; no clear D gene. CDR1 and CDR2 from the germline V gene are LGHNA and YNFKEQ. The CDR3 runs 14 residues. V lost 5 bases and J lost 2, with 13 bases in between. This CDR3 is CASSFQVSTYEQYF. DNA of the CDR3: TGTGCCAGCAGCTTTCAGGTTTCAACCTACGAGCAGTACTTC.

This sequence joins TRBV7-7 and TRBJ2-2, with 11 bases identical to TRBD1. V lost 4 bases, J lost 4 bases, and 5 bases stayed unmatched. The CDR3 extends over 16 amino acids. Germline CDR1 SSHAT, CDR2 FNYEAQ (reference sequence). For the CDR3, the DNA is TGTGCCAGCAGCTATGGACAGGGGGCAGCCACCGGGGAGCTGTTTTTT. Amino acids: CASSYGQGAATGELFF. Using reference TRBV7-7 and TRBJ2-2 for the parts outside the CDR3, the full variable domain is GAGVSQSPRYKVTKRGQDVTLRCDPISSHATLYWYQQALGQGPEFLTYFNYEAQPDKSGLPSDRFSAERPEGSISTLTIQRTEQRDSAMYRCASSYGQGAATGELFFGEGSRLTVL.

This clone was seen once. The rearrangement uses TRBV10-3 and TRBJ2-1, with D possibly being TRBD1 or TRBD2 (5 bases each). Trimming took 10 bases from V and 6 from J, leaving 16 bases between them. The germline V gene encodes CDR1 ENHRY and CDR2 SYGVKD. The CDR3 is made up of 13 amino acids. In nucleotides, the CDR3 is TGTGCCACCAATGTAGGGGCGGGCAATGAGCAGTTCTTC. Protein product: CATNVGAGNEQFF.

The CDR3 region has the DNA TGTGCCAGCAGCCGGACAGGGGATAGCAATCAGCCCCAGCATTTT. It specifies CASSRTGDSNQPQHF. The chain links TRBV7-9 to TRBJ1-5, with 9 bases lining up with TRBD1. Looked up from germline, CDR1 is SEHNR and CDR2 is FQNEAQ (reference sequence). Losses at the gene ends were 5 bases for V and 0 bases for J; bases not matched to a gene: 2. The CDR3 loop spans 15 amino acids.

This chain connects TRBV7-2 to TRBJ1-5; 7 nucleotides agree with TRBD1. Germline V gene data show CDR1 as SGHTA and CDR2 as FQGNSA. The CDR3 runs 15 residues. V lost 5 bases, J lost 0 bases, and 4 bases stayed unmatched. In DNA form, the CDR3 reads TGTGCCAGCAGCAGGGGACAGTTTAGCAATCAGCCCCAGCATTTT. This translates into CASSRGQFSNQPQHF. The full variable domain, rest sourced from reference TRBV7-2 and TRBJ1-5, is GAGVSQSPSNKVTEKGKDVELRCDPISGHTALYWYRQSLGQGLEFLIYFQGNSAPDKSGLPSDRFSAERTGGSVSTLTIQRTQQEDSAVYLCASSRGQFSNQPQHFGDGTRLSIL.

This chain's CDR3 is CASSQPDLANEQFF. The CDR3 DNA sequence: TGCGCCAGCAGCCAACCCGACCTCGCGAATGAGCAGTTCTTC. J is TRBJ2-1 and V is TRBV4-3; no firm D call. The CDR3 covers 14 residues. In germline, CDR1 is LGHNA, CDR2 YSLEER. With 2 bases removed from V and 7 bases from J, the gap between germline ends came to 12 bases.

The CDR3 loop is CASSTGTGVHYGYTF. CDR3 in DNA: TGTGCCAGCTCGACCGGGACAGGGGTCCACTATGGCTACACCTTC. The genes are TRBV18 and TRBJ1-2, with 10 bases fitting TRBD1. This CDR3 is built from 15 residues. The ends lost 6 bases at V and 3 bases at J; junction bases unmatched: 7. Germline V CDR1 and CDR2: KGHSH, LQKENI.

The chain carries TRBV2 and TRBJ2-7; 10 positions agree with TRBD2. This CDR3 contains 15 residues. The V and J ends lost 5 bases and 5 bases, in that order; junction bases with no gene match: 9. The germline V gene has CDR1 SNHLY and CDR2 FYNNEI. This CDR3 is CASSSSSGSKDEQYF. The CDR3 nucleotides read TGTGCCAGCAGTTCCTCTAGCGGGAGTAAAGACGAGCAGTACTTC.

With respect to this clone: The same CDR3 can be traced to other DNA sequences in this sample. The chain links TRBV28 to TRBJ1-5, with D possibly being TRBD1 (5 bases). The V gene lost 6 bases and the J gene lost 6 bases, with 9 bases spanning the gap. CDR3 length equals 12 residues. Germline CDR1 MDHEN, CDR2 SYDVKM. CDR3 in amino acids: CASSLGGQPQHF. Written as DNA, the CDR3 is TGTGCCAGCAGCCTGGGGGGTCAGCCCCAGCATTTT.

The rearrangement uses TRBV6-5 and TRBJ2-7, with D possibly TRBD2 on 6 matching bases. This CDR3 has 15 residues. V was pared by 4 bases and J by 2 bases, with 15 bases between. The germline CDR1 and CDR2 sequences are MNHEY and SVGAGI. The CDR3 DNA reads as TGTGCCAGCAGTTCTCCGGGCCCGGGGGCCTACGAGCAGTACTTC. It codes for CASSSPGPGAYEQYF.

The chain combines TRBV10-3 with TRBJ1-5; TRBD1 matches at 8 bases. The junction had 8 bases not matched to a gene; V was cut back by 10 bases and J by 0 bases. Germline CDR1 is ENHRY and CDR2 is SYGVKD. This CDR3 is 15 amino acids long. CDR3 DNA: TGTGCCAGCAGCCTACAGGGGGATAGCAATCAGCCCCAGCATTTT. Amino acid sequence: CASSLQGDSNQPQHF.

The chain uses TRBV10-3 and TRBJ1-2; D is unclear. In germline, CDR1 is ENHRY, CDR2 SYGVKD. The V gene lost 10 bases and the J gene lost 4 bases, with 10 bases spanning the gap. This CDR3 is built from 11 residues. CDR3 sequence: CATQGIYGYTF. The CDR3 region has the DNA TGTGCCACCCAAGGGATCTATGGCTACACCTTC.

The CDR3 DNA reads as TGTGCCAGCAGCCAATTAGCGGGGGGAGCCCCCGGGGCAGATACGCAGTATTTT. Protein product: CASSQLAGGAPGADTQYF. The chain couples TRBV7-2 to TRBJ2-3; 10 bases map to TRBD2. The germline V gene has CDR1 SGHTA and CDR2 FQGNSA. There are 18 residues in the CDR3. With V trimmed by 5 bases and J by 4 bases, 15 bases remained unmatched.

The chain links TRBV30 to TRBJ2-7; 7 bases are shared with TRBD2. This CDR3 is built from 13 residues. CDR1 GTSNPN and CDR2 SVGIG come from the germline V gene (reference sequence). The J segment lost 1 base and the V segment lost 2 bases, leaving 2 bases of the junction unmatched. The CDR3 loop is CAWSRGRSYEQYF. The DNA for the CDR3 is TGTGCCTGGAGTCGCGGGAGATCCTACGAGCAGTACTTC.

The J gene is TRBJ2-4, the V gene TRBV15; D gene unclear. Germline V CDR1 and CDR2: LNHNV, YYDKDF (reference sequence). The V end lost 3 bases, the J end lost 8 bases, and 14 bases lay between the germline ends. The CDR3 is made up of 14 amino acids. The CDR3 loop reads CATSRERGVDIQYF. Written as DNA, the CDR3 is TGTGCCACCAGCAGGGAACGTGGGGTTGACATTCAGTACTTC. Using reference TRBV15 and TRBJ2-4 for the parts outside the CDR3, the full variable domain is DAMVIQNPRYQVTQFGKPVTLSCSQTLNHNVMYWYQQKSSQAPKLLFHYYDKDFNNEADTPDNFQSRRPNTSFCFLDIRSPGLGDTAMYLCATSRERGVDIQYFGAGTRLSVL.

V and J are TRBV7-9 and TRBJ1-2; TRBD1 aligns across 8 bases. Per germline, CDR1 SEHNR and CDR2 FQNEAQ (reference sequence). The CDR3 sequence is 15 residues long. The J segment lost 8 bases and the V segment lost 5 bases, leaving 13 bases of the junction unmatched. The CDR3 sequence is CASSPSLDRVMGYTF. The DNA of the CDR3 is TGTGCCAGCAGCCCGAGCTTGGACAGGGTGATGGGCTACACCTTC.

This chain joins TRBV10-3 and TRBJ2-3, with TRBD2 matching 7 bases. V shed 8 bases, J shed 5 bases, and the junction held 13 bases outside the gene matches. Germline V gives CDR1 ENHRY, CDR2 SYGVKD. This CDR3 region has 15 residues. CDR3 residues: CAIGGFSGVGDTQYF. CDR3 coding DNA: TGTGCCATCGGAGGATTCAGCGGGGTGGGAGATACGCAGTATTTT.

This rearrangement joins TRBV2 to TRBJ1-1; D not certain. This CDR3 comprises 13 residues. Trimming removed 1 base at V and 4 bases at J, with 7 bases between. Looked up from germline, CDR1 is SNHLY and CDR2 is FYNNEI. The CDR3 spells CASSEEASTEAFF. The CDR3, as DNA: TGTGCCAGCAGTGAAGAAGCAAGCACTGAAGCTTTCTTT. Complete variable domain (other parts from reference TRBV2 and TRBJ1-1): EPEVTQTPSHQVTQMGQEVILRCVPISNHLYFYWYRQILGQKVEFLVSFYNNEISEKSEIFDDQFSVERPDGSNFTLKIRSTKLEDSAMYFCASSEEASTEAFFGQGTRLTVV.

The V call is TRBV7-8, the J call TRBJ2-7; D is ambiguous. Germline-derived CDR1 and CDR2 are SGHVS and FQNEAQ. This CDR3 has 16 amino acids. V gave up 5 bases and J gave up 2 bases, with 19 bases separating them. The CDR3 coding sequence is TGTGCCAGCAGCCCCAGCGCAGGTTTCCTAGCCTACGAGCAGTACTTC. Translated: CASSPSAGFLAYEQYF.

The chain carries TRBV4-3 and TRBJ2-2, with a tentative D call TRBD2 (5 bases). Trimming removed 1 base at V and 7 bases at J, with 7 bases between. The CDR3 runs to 13 residues. CDR1 is LGHNA and CDR2 is YSLEER in the germline V gene. CDR3 sequence reads: CASSQAGFGELFF. CDR3 coding DNA: TGCGCCAGCAGCCAAGCGGGGTTCGGGGAGCTGTTTTTT.

A few counts support this clone. The chain employs TRBV30 and TRBJ2-7; D is unclear. V was shortened by 2 bases and J by 4 bases, with 6 bases between the two germline ends. The CDR3 consists of 11 residues. Germline V gene lookup returns CDR1 GTSNPN and CDR2 SVGIG (reference sequence). The DNA for the CDR3 is TGTGCCTGGAGTCTCCGATACGAGCAGTACTTC. Translating it yields CAWSLRYEQYF.

This clone was seen only a few times. The V call is TRBV5-1, the J call TRBJ1-1; TRBD1 agrees at 11 bases. Germline V gene sequence: CDR1 SGHRS, CDR2 YFSETQ. Trimming cost V 5 bases and J 6 bases; bases outside gene matches: 9. The CDR3 is made up of 15 amino acids. The DNA for the CDR3 is TGCGCCAGCAGGGGGACAGGGGGATCAGACGCTGAAGCTTTCTTT. Protein product: CASRGTGGSDAEAFF.